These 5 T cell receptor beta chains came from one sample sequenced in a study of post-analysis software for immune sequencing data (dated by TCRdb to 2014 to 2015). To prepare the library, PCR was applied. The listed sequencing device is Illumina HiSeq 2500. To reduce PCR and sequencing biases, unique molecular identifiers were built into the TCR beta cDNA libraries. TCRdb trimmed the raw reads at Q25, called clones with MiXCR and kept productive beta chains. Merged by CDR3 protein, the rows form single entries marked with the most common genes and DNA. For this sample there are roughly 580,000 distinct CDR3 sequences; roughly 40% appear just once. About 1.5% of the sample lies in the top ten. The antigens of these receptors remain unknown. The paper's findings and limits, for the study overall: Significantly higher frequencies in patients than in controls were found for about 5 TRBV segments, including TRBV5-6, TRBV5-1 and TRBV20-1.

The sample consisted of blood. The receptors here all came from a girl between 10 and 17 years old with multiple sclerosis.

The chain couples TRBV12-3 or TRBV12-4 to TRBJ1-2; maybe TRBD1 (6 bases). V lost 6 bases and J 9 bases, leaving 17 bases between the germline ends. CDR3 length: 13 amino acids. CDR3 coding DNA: TGTGCCAGCAGCCACAGGGACATTGGGCGCTACACCTTC. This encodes CASSHRDIGRYTF.

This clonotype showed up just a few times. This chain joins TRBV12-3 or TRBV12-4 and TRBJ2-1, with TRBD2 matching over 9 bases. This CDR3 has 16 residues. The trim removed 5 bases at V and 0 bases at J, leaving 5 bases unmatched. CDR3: CASSPPGLASYNEQFF. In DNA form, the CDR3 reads TGTGCCAGCAGTCCTCCGGGACTAGCCTCCTACAATGAGCAGTTCTTC.

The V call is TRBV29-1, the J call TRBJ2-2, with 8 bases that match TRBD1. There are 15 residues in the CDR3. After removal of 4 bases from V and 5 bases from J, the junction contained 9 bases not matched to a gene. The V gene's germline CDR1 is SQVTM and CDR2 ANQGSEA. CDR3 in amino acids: CSVGPSGGRTGELFF. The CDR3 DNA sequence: TGCAGCGTTGGACCATCAGGGGGCAGGACCGGGGAGCTGTTTTTT.

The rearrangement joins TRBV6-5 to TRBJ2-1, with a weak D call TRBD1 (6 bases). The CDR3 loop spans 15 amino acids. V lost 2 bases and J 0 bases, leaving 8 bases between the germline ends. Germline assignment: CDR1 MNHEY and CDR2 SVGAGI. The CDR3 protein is CASSYQGSSYNEQFF. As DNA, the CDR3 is TGTGCCAGCAGTTACCAGGGGAGCTCCTACAATGAGCAGTTCTTC.

DNA of the CDR3: TGTGCCACCATGGGACAGGGGGCGCGCGGAAAACTGTTTTTT. Translating gives CATMGQGARGKLFF. The V call is TRBV15, the J call TRBJ1-4; 12 bases fit TRBD1. The CDR3 totals 14 residues. V shed 7 bases and J 10 bases; nucleotides not matched to a gene: 7. Germline CDR1 is LNHNV and CDR2 is YYDKDF (reference sequence). The full variable domain, with the rest looked up from reference TRBV15 and TRBJ1-4, is DAMVIQNPRYQVTQFGKPVTLSCSQTLNHNVMYWYQQKSSQAPKLLFHYYDKDFNNEADTPDNFQSRRPNTSFCFLDIRSPGLGDTAMYLCATMGQGARGKLFFGSGTQLSVL.